This T cell receptor (beta chain) appears in the sequencing data of a study of blood T cells in healthy people across ages. Study-wide points: Among T cells, TCR beta diversity per million cells dropped roughly linearly as age rose. Donor CMV status was unknown, possibly confounding expanded clonotype changes.

Through a sample-barcoded 5' primer and a J-beta primer mix, a second PCR was run for about 6 to 12 cycles. Individual samples furnished no less than 2.5 million CDR3-containing paired-end reads apiece. TCRdb re-derived calls from the 5' RACE reads in MiXCR, one entry per CDR3 protein. The sample consists of approximately 800,000 distinct CDR3 sequences, about 62% of them appearing once. Notes on this clonotype: Its antigen is not known.

The receptor comes from a man aged 25 to 40 in good health. Sample: blood.

Here the CDR3 reads CASRWRPLAGPDTQYF. The DNA for the CDR3 is TGTGCCAGCAGGTGGCGCCCACTAGCGGGTCCCGATACGCAGTATTTT. The chain links TRBV7-2 to TRBJ2-3; 9 nucleotides match TRBD2. The CDR3 has 16 residues. CDR1 is SGHTA, CDR2 FQGNSA, per germline. V was clipped by 6 bases and J by 6 bases; unmatched bases: 13. The full variable domain, with the rest looked up from reference TRBV7-2 and TRBJ2-3, is GAGVSQSPSNKVTEKGKDVELRCDPISGHTALYWYRQSLGQGLEFLIYFQGNSAPDKSGLPSDRFSAERTGGSVSTLTIQRTQQEDSAVYLCASRWRPLAGPDTQYFGPGTRLTVL.